Listed here are 18 T cell receptor beta chains from one sample, sequenced in a study of blood T cells in healthy people across ages. For the second PCR, which ran for roughly 7 to 11 cycles, a sample-barcoded 5' primer and a J-beta primer mix were used. TCRdb ran MiXCR on the 5' RACE reads and lists one entry per CDR3 protein. The table shows around 1,000,000 distinct CDR3 sequences, with about 25% occurring only once. The data were also submitted as part of a second study, on T cells of mothers and their children.

The sequencing input was blood. The receptors come from a girl aged 2 to 10 in good health.

The chain uses TRBV21-1 and TRBJ2-7; the table's D call, TRBD1, was not checked against the DNA. TRBV21-1 is a recognized pseudogene. This CDR3 spans 15 amino acids. The CDR3 DNA sequence: TGTGCCAGCAGCAAAGCTCGACCACACGGGGGTGAGCAGTACTTC. Amino acids: CASSKARPHGGEQYF.

The sample holds a few counts of this clonotype. This rearrangement joins TRBV29-1 to TRBJ2-5, with 9 bases lining up with TRBD1. Germline CDR1 and CDR2: SQVTM and ANQGSEA. After removal of 7 bases from V and 2 bases from J, the junction contained 5 bases not matched to a gene. This CDR3 spans 13 amino acids. DNA for the CDR3: TGCAGCGCTAGGACAGGGGTTCAAGAGACCCAGTACTTC. Its translation is CSARTGVQETQYF. The entire variable domain, with the rest obtained from reference TRBV29-1 and TRBJ2-5, is as follows: SAVISQKPSRDICQRGTSLTIQCQVDSQVTMMFWYRQQPGQSLTLIATANQGSEATYESGFVIDKFPISRPNLTFSTLTVSNMSPEDSSIYLCSARTGVQETQYFGPGTRLLVL.

This sequence joins TRBV7-9 and TRBJ1-2, with TRBD1 identical over 8 bases. The CDR3 extends over 13 amino acids. CDR1 and CDR2 (germline): SEHNR, FQNEAQ (reference sequence). V gave up 5 bases and J gave up 4 bases; unmatched junction bases: 3. CDR3: CASSHGTGYGYTF. Written as DNA, the CDR3 is TGTGCCAGCAGCCACGGGACAGGCTATGGCTACACCTTC.

The chain couples TRBV2 to TRBJ2-1, with a possible D match to TRBD2 (6 bases). The J call could be wrong; TRBJ2-7 is a better fit for the DNA end. In germline, CDR1 is SNHLY, CDR2 FYNNEI. The CDR3 contains 15 residues. CDR3 sequence reads: CASSLGAGSSYEQYF. CDR3 nucleotide sequence: TGTGCCAGCAGCCTAGGCGCGGGGAGCTCCTACGAGCAGTACTTC.

In this sample, this clonotype turned up a few times. The CDR3 coding sequence is TGCAGTGCTATTTATCTTCACGCCGGGACTAGCGTGTGGGAAAACATTCAGTACTTC. Residues: CSAIYLHAGTSVWENIQYF. The chain uses TRBV20-1 and TRBJ2-4; 10 nucleotides align to TRBD2. The germline V gene has CDR1 DFQATT and CDR2 SNEGSKA (reference sequence). The CDR3 contains 19 residues. The V segment lost 4 bases and the J segment 5 bases; nucleotides outside the gene matches: 20.

This clonotype has more than one count but fewer than ten. The chain carries TRBV15 and TRBJ2-3, with D tentatively TRBD1 or TRBD2 (5 bases each). CDR3 length: 16 residues. V shed 0 bases and J shed 3 bases, with 13 bases lying between them. Germline CDR1 is LNHNV and CDR2 is YYDKDF (reference sequence). CDR3 region: CATSRDLGVATDTQYF. The DNA of the CDR3 is TGTGCCACCAGCAGAGATCTGGGGGTAGCGACAGATACGCAGTATTTT.

The CDR3 loop is CASKGQASSPLHF. The CDR3 nucleotides read TGTGCCAGCAAGGGACAGGCGAGTTCACCCCTCCACTTT. The chain links TRBV28 to TRBJ1-6; 8 bases fit TRBD1. The CDR3 spans 13 residues. V lost 7 bases and J lost 9; bases outside the gene matches: 5. CDR1 is MDHEN and CDR2 is SYDVKM in the germline V gene.

This clonotype occurred a few times. CDR3 sequence: CATPMDNEQYF. CDR3 nucleotides: TGCGCAACCCCAATGGACAACGAGCAGTACTTC. The chain employs TRBV5-1 and TRBJ2-7, with D possibly matching TRBD1 (5 bases). Germline-derived CDR1 and CDR2 are SGHRS and YFSETQ. The CDR3 contains 11 residues.

The CDR3 loop reads CASSLWGRKKGLAGTYNEQFF. As DNA, the CDR3 is TGTGCCAGCAGTTTATGGGGTCGGAAAAAGGGACTAGCGGGGACCTACAATGAGCAGTTCTTC. This sequence joins TRBV28 and TRBJ2-5, with 13 nucleotides matching TRBD2. The end of the DNA is better explained by TRBJ2-1, so the J call may be wrong. Per the germline V gene, CDR1 is MDHEN and CDR2 is SYDVKM. CDR3 length: 21 residues.

This chain uses TRBV11-2 with TRBJ2-2, with TRBD2 identical over 8 bases. V was pared by 3 bases and J by 3 bases, with 9 bases of the junction left unmatched. Germline CDR1 is SGHAT and CDR2 is FQNNGV. The CDR3 spans 17 residues. The CDR3 DNA is TGTGCCAGCAGCTTGGCCACTAGCGGACGAGACACCGGGGAGCTGTTTTTT. As protein: CASSLATSGRDTGELFF.

The V call is TRBV3-1, the J call TRBJ2-1; D gene unclear. The CDR3 consists of 12 residues. Germline V gene sequence: CDR1 LGHDT, CDR2 YNNKEL (reference sequence). V shed 2 bases and J shed 6 bases, with 5 bases lying between them. The DNA of the CDR3 is TGTGCCAGCAGCCAACTATCCAATGAGCAGTTCTTC. Its protein product is CASSQLSNEQFF.

The chain is built from TRBV6-1 and TRBJ2-7; D is unclear. The V end lost 6 bases, the J end lost 3 bases, and 9 bases lay between the germline ends. The length of the CDR3 is 12 residues. Germline V gives CDR1 MNHNS, CDR2 SASEGT. The DNA for the CDR3 is TGTGCCAGCAGACCCGGCATCTACGAGCAGTACTTC. This codes for CASRPGIYEQYF.

The chain has TRBV7-9 and TRBJ2-4; perhaps TRBD2 as D (6 bases). Germline V gives CDR1 SEHNR, CDR2 FQNEAQ (reference sequence). Trimming left V 2 bases short and J 1 base short, with 12 bases between. The CDR3 loop spans 16 amino acids. CDR3 sequence: CASSLKGRGAKNIQYF. The CDR3 DNA sequence: TGTGCCAGCAGCTTAAAGGGCCGGGGGGCCAAAAACATTCAGTACTTC.

This clonotype was counted only a few times. The chain couples TRBV11-2 to TRBJ2-1; 7 bases are shared with TRBD2. Looked up from germline, CDR1 is SGHAT and CDR2 is FQNNGV. Trimming at V came to 4 bases and at J to 8 bases, leaving 5 bases not matched to a gene. The CDR3 has 13 residues. CDR3 protein: CASSSGGRYEQFF. CDR3 nucleotide sequence: TGTGCCAGCAGCTCCGGGGGGAGGTATGAGCAGTTCTTC. The full variable domain, its missing parts supplied by reference TRBV11-2 and TRBJ2-1, is EAGVAQSPRYKIIEKRQSVAFWCNPISGHATLYWYQQILGQGPKLLIQFQNNGVVDDSQLPKDRFSAERLKGVDSTLKIQPAKLEDSAVYLCASSSGGRYEQFFGPGTRLTVL.

This clonotype was counted between two and nine times. CDR3 in amino acids: CSARMAGGRADTQYF. CDR3 coding DNA: TGCAGTGCTAGAATGGCGGGGGGGCGAGCAGATACGCAGTATTTT. The chain couples TRBV20-1 to TRBJ2-3, with TRBD2 matching 9 bases. This CDR3 is 15 amino acids long. Germline values: CDR1 DFQATT, CDR2 SNEGSKA (reference sequence). Trimming at V came to 2 bases and at J to 4 bases, leaving 7 bases not matched to a gene.

The genes are TRBV5-6 and TRBJ2-5; D gene unclear. CDR1 SGHDT and CDR2 YYEEEE come from the germline V gene. The CDR3 spans 14 residues. V was pared by 0 bases and J by 2 bases, with 8 bases between. This CDR3 reads CASSLVPSQETQYF. CDR3 DNA sequence: TGTGCCAGCAGCTTGGTGCCCTCTCAAGAGACCCAGTACTTC.

On this clonotype: One end of the junction fails to match germline, which may point to a read error. The chain links TRBV7-8 to TRBJ1-1; D is unclear. The CDR3 is 14 residues long. The germline V gene encodes CDR1 SGHVS and CDR2 FQNEAQ. The CDR3 loop reads CASSLELRSGEAFF. CDR3 bases: TGTGCCAGCAGCTTAGAATTACGGAGCGGTGAAGCCTTCTTT.

This clonotype was seen a few times. The rearrangement links TRBV7-6 to TRBJ1-6; maybe TRBD1 (5 bases). Per the germline V gene, CDR1 is SGHVS and CDR2 is FNYEAQ. The CDR3 has 16 amino acids. Trimming removed 7 bases at V and 5 bases at J, with 18 bases between. The DNA of the CDR3 is TGTGCCAGCAAGCCAGGGTGGGGGTCGGATAATTCACCCCTCCACTTT. The encoded protein is CASKPGWGSDNSPLHF.